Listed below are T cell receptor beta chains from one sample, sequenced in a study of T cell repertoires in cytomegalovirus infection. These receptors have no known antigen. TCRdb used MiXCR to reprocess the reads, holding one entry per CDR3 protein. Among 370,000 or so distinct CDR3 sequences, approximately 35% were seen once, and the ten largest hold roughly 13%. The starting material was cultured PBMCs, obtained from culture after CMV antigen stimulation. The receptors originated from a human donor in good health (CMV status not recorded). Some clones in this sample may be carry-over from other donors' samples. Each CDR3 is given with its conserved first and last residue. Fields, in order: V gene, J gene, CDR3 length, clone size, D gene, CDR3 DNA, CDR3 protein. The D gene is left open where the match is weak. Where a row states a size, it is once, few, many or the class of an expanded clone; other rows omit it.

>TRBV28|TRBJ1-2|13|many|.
TGTGCCAGCAGTATCCCGACGGGGGAGGGCTACACCTTC
CASSIPTGEGYTF
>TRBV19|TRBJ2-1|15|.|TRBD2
TGTGCCAGTACCCTGGGGACTAGCGGCTACAATGAGCAGTTCTTC
CASTLGTSGYNEQFF
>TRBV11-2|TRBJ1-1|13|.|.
TGTGCCAGCAGTCCTATGAACCCATCCGAAGCTTTCTTT
CASSPMNPSEAFF
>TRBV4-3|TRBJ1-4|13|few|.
TGCGCCAGCAGCCAAGATATGAGTATAAAACTGTTTTTT
CASSQDMSIKLFF
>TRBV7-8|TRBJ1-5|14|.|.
TGTGCCAGCAGCGACGACAGGTCCAATCAGCCCCAGCATTTT
CASSDDRSNQPQHF
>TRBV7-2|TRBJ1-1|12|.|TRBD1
TGTGCCAGCAGCTCCGCAGGGGGGGAAGCTTTCTTT
CASSSAGGEAFF
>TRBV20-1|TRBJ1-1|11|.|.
TGCAGTGCTAGAGGGCTCACTGAAGCTTTCTTT
CSARGLTEAFF
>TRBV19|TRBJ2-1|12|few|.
TGTGCCAGTAGTTACAGCAACAATGAGCAGTTCTTC
CASSYSNNEQFF
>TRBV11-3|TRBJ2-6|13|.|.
TGTGCAGTGAAGGGGGCTGGGGCCAACGTCCTGACTTTC
CAVKGAGANVLTF
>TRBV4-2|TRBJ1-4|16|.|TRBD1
TGTGCCAGCAGCGAGGGACAGGGTACAACTAATGAAAAACTGTTTTTT
CASSEGQGTTNEKLFF
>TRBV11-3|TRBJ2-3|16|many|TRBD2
TGTGCCAGCAGCCTGCGGACTAGCGGGAGAACAGATACGCAGTATTTT
CASSLRTSGRTDTQYF
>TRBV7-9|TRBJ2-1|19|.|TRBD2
TGTGCCAGCAGACGGGGACTAGCGGGAGAGAAAAGCTCCTACAATGAGCAGTTCTTC
CASRRGLAGEKSSYNEQFF
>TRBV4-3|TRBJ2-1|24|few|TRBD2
TGCGCCAGCAGCCAAAACCTCTCTCCGGGACTAGCGGGAGTTCTTTGGAGTTCCTACAATGAGCAGTTCTTC
CASSQNLSPGLAGVLWSSYNEQFF
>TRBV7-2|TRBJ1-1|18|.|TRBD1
TGTGCCAGCAGCTTAGGGACAGGGGGCGCACGGGTGAACACTGAAGCTTTCTTT
CASSLGTGGARVNTEAFF
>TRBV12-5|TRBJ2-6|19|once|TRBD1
TGTGCTAGTGGCATTACGCCGGGACAGGGCCGTTCTGGGGCCAACGTCCTGACTTTC
CASGITPGQGRSGANVLTF
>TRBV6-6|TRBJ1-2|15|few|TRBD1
TGTGCCAGCAGTGGGGGACAGGGTCCGGGATATGGCTACACCTTC
CASSGGQGPGYGYTF
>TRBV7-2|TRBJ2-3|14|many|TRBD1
TGTGCCAGCAGCGTAGGACAGGCCAGGGATACGCAGTATTTT
CASSVGQARDTQYF
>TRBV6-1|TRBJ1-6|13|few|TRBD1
TGTGCCTCCGGGACAGGGGTAAGCTCACCCCTCCACTTT
CASGTGVSSPLHF
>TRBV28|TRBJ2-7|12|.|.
TGTGCCAGCAAAGGGGGAGTCTACGAGCAGTACTTC
CASKGGVYEQYF
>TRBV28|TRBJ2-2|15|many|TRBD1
TGTGCCAGCAGTTCAGGACAGGGGGCTACCGGGGAGCTGTTTTTT
CASSSGQGATGELFF
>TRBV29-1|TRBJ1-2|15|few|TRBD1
TGCAGCGCCCCACCTGGGACAGGGGGCAACTATGGCTACACCTTC
CSAPPGTGGNYGYTF
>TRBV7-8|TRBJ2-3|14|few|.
TGTGCCAGCAGCCTCCGGATCGGGACAGATACGCAGTATTTT
CASSLRIGTDTQYF
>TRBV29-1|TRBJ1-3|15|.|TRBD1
TGCAGCGTTGCAGCAGGGGGTTCTTTTGGAAACACCATATATTTT
CSVAAGGSFGNTIYF
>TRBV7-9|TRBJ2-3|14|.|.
TGTGCCAGCGGTCAAAGGGCCCTCACAGATACGCAGTATTTT
CASGQRALTDTQYF
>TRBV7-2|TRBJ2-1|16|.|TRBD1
TGTGCCAGCAGCCCCCACCCCCCGGACAGGGAGAATGAGCAGTTCTTC
CASSPHPPDRENEQFF
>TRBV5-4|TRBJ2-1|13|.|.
TGTGCCAGCAGCTTGCCGACTAGTGGTGAGCAGTTCTTC
CASSLPTSGEQFF
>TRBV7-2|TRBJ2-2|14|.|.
TGTGCCAGCAGCTTAGTTTTCAGCACCGGGGAGCTGTTTTTT
CASSLVFSTGELFF
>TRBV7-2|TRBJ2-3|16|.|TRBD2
TGTGCCAGCAGCTTATGGGCTAGCGGGAGCCCAGATACGCAGTATTTT
CASSLWASGSPDTQYF